Listed below are T cell receptor beta chains from one sample, sequenced in a study of T cells after yellow fever vaccination. Using its own MiXCR run on the 5' RACE reads, TCRdb lists one record per CDR3 protein. Of about 240,000 distinct CDR3 sequences listed, 6.9% are singletons. Source: CD4+ T cells sorted from PBMCs, taken 15 days after the yellow fever booster vaccination. The receptors stem from a man aged 25 to 45 who received the YFV17D yellow fever vaccine. The CDR3 runs from the conserved cysteine through the conserved F or W. D genes are given only for firm matches. Expanded clones get a size class; other rows say once, few or many, or leave the size out.

CDR3 length,V gene,clone size,J gene,D gene,CDR3 protein,CDR3 DNA
12,TRBV12-3/TRBV12-4,many,TRBJ1-1,NA,CASTLGEGVTFF,TGTGCCAGCACACTGGGGGAGGGGGTGACTTTCTTT
11,TRBV20-1,many,TRBJ2-7,NA,CSARAGYEQYF,TGCAGTGCTAGGGCTGGCTACGAGCAGTACTTC
13,TRBV20-1,many,TRBJ2-3,TRBD2,CSASASGRDTQYF,TGCAGTGCTAGCGCAAGCGGGAGGGATACGCAGTATTTT
16,TRBV7-9,many,TRBJ2-3,NA,CASSLITRSSTDTQYF,TGTGCCAGCAGCTTAATTACCCGGTCCAGCACAGATACGCAGTATTTT
11,TRBV20-1,many,TRBJ1-2,NA,CSAAPAYGYTF,TGCAGTGCAGCCCCGGCCTATGGCTACACCTTC
18,TRBV25-1,NA,TRBJ2-1,TRBD2,CASSGTGSLAGGHNEQFF,TGTGCCAGCAGTGGGACAGGGTCGTTAGCGGGAGGGCACAATGAGCAGTTCTTC
14,TRBV20-1,many,TRBJ2-1,NA,CSGGGDSPYNEQFF,TGCAGTGGAGGGGGGGACAGCCCATACAATGAGCAGTTCTTC
16,TRBV14,many,TRBJ2-7,NA,CASSPETTYLSYEQYF,TGTGCCAGCAGCCCAGAGACAACCTATCTATCCTACGAGCAGTACTTC
14,TRBV5-1,NA,TRBJ1-2,NA,CASSFEAGGYGYTF,TGCGCCAGCAGCTTCGAGGCGGGTGGCTATGGCTACACCTTC
16,TRBV6-2/TRBV6-3,many,TRBJ1-2,TRBD1,CASRLFSGQGNYGYTF,TGTGCCAGCAGACTCTTTTCCGGACAGGGGAACTATGGCTACACCTTC
16,TRBV7-2,few,TRBJ2-1,TRBD2,CASSLGLAGVYPEQFF,TGTGCCAGCAGCTTAGGACTAGCGGGAGTGTATCCTGAGCAGTTCTTC
16,TRBV12-3/TRBV12-4,many,TRBJ1-1,NA,CASNSGSGISNTEAFF,TGTGCCAGCAACTCAGGGTCAGGGATTTCGAACACTGAAGCTTTCTTT
13,TRBV29-1,NA,TRBJ2-7,TRBD2,CSATSGSVREQYF,TGCAGCGCCACTAGCGGGAGTGTGAGGGAGCAGTACTTC
12,TRBV20-1,few,TRBJ2-3,NA,CSAGIMLDTQYF,TGCAGTGCCGGGATAATGTTAGATACGCAGTATTTT
14,TRBV6-1,NA,TRBJ2-7,TRBD2,CASIQRGRSYEQYF,TGTGCCAGCATCCAGCGGGGTAGATCCTACGAGCAGTACTTC
13,TRBV4-3,NA,TRBJ2-1,NA,CASSQENGNEQFF,TGCGCCAGCAGCCAAGAGAATGGCAATGAGCAGTTCTTC
16,TRBV5-5,many,TRBJ2-6,NA,CASSLALSSGANVLTF,TGTGCCAGCAGCTTGGCTCTTAGCTCTGGGGCCAACGTCCTGACTTTC
13,TRBV5-5,NA,TRBJ2-7,NA,CASSPSSETEQYF,TGTGCCAGCAGCCCCTCCTCGGAAACCGAGCAGTACTTC
16,TRBV5-4,NA,TRBJ2-1,NA,CASSLVALGTNNEQFF,TGTGCCAGCAGCTTGGTGGCTCTGGGTACCAACAATGAGCAGTTCTTC
15,TRBV15,NA,TRBJ2-2,NA,CATSRGDTRTWELFF,TGTGCCACCAGCAGAGGGGACACCCGCACCTGGGAGCTGTTTTTT
17,TRBV5-5,few,TRBJ2-5,TRBD1,CASSLGQGYRRGETQYF,TGTGCCAGCAGCTTGGGACAGGGGTACCGACGGGGCGAGACCCAGTACTTC
14,TRBV7-8,NA,TRBJ2-5,TRBD2,CASILEAGVATQYF,TGTGCCAGCATTCTGGAAGCGGGAGTGGCGACCCAGTACTTC
13,TRBV12-3/TRBV12-4,NA,TRBJ2-2,NA,CASSRAVSGELFF,TGTGCCAGCAGTAGGGCCGTCAGCGGGGAGCTGTTTTTT
15,TRBV24-1,many,TRBJ2-7,NA,CATSFVGWDTYEQYF,TGTGCCACCTCTTTTGTGGGTTGGGACACCTACGAGCAGTACTTC
17,TRBV6-1,NA,TRBJ1-2,NA,CASSKKGGTGPNYGYTF,TGTGCCAGCAGTAAAAAGGGCGGCACGGGACCTAACTATGGCTACACCTTC
16,TRBV6-1,NA,TRBJ2-7,NA,CASSDASVGSSYEQYF,TGTGCCAGCAGTGACGCTTCAGTGGGGAGCTCCTACGAGCAGTACTTC
15,TRBV7-7,NA,TRBJ2-3,TRBD1,CASSLGQGGTDTQYF,TGTGCTAGCAGCTTGGGACAGGGGGGCACAGATACGCAGTATTTT
14,TRBV5-1,few,TRBJ2-1,NA,CASSLLGGLDEQFF,TGCGCCAGCAGCTTGTTGGGGGGGCTCGATGAGCAGTTCTTC
18,TRBV14,NA,TRBJ1-5,NA,CASSQGSMVPISNQPQHF,TGTGCCAGCAGCCAAGGTTCAATGGTTCCGATCAGCAATCAGCCCCAGCATTTT
15,TRBV12-3/TRBV12-4,many,TRBJ2-6,TRBD1,CASSRDRAGANVLTF,TGTGCCAGCAGCCGCGACAGGGCGGGGGCCAACGTCCTGACTTTC
14,TRBV20-1,NA,TRBJ1-1,NA,CSARKGGIDTEAFF,TGCAGTGCTAGAAAAGGGGGTATCGACACTGAAGCTTTCTTT
18,TRBV23-1,few,TRBJ1-6,NA,CASSQSNQWGLDNSPLHF,TGCGCCAGCAGTCAATCAAACCAGTGGGGCCTGGATAATTCACCCCTCCACTTT
13,TRBV9,few,TRBJ1-2,NA,CASSVDGSYGYTF,TGTGCCAGCAGCGTAGACGGGTCTTATGGCTACACCTTC
15,TRBV5-4,NA,TRBJ2-3,TRBD2,CASSFAGEGTDTQYF,TGTGCCAGCAGCTTTGCGGGAGAGGGCACAGATACGCAGTATTTT
18,TRBV11-2,few,TRBJ2-6,TRBD1,CASSLRGHLLSGANVLTF,TGTGCCAGCAGCTTAAGGGGGCATCTGCTTTCCGGGGCCAACGTCCTGACTTTC
11,TRBV20-1,NA,TRBJ1-2,NA,CSAREVYGYTF,TGCAGTGCTAGAGAGGTCTATGGCTACACCTTC
16,TRBV6-5,NA,TRBJ2-3,TRBD2,CASSYQGLAGVDTQYF,TGTGCCAGCAGTTACCAGGGGCTAGCGGGAGTAGATACGCAGTATTTT
16,TRBV28,few,TRBJ1-4,NA,CASGFTAPGANEKLFF,TGTGCCAGCGGTTTTACAGCCCCAGGGGCTAATGAAAAACTGTTTTTT
15,TRBV20-1,few,TRBJ2-3,TRBD2,CSASGGRGSTDTQYF,TGCAGTGCTAGTGGAGGGAGGGGTTCCACAGATACGCAGTATTTT
14,TRBV27,NA,TRBJ2-7,NA,CASSLDGVSYEQYF,TGTGCCAGCAGTTTAGACGGGGTCTCCTACGAGCAGTACTTC
14,TRBV5-1,NA,TRBJ2-3,NA,CASSSGAILDTQYF,TGCGCCAGCAGCTCTGGGGCGATTTTGGATACGCAGTATTTT
14,TRBV5-1,few,TRBJ2-5,NA,CASSLGLASETQYF,TGCGCCAGCAGCTTGGGCCTAGCGAGCGAGACCCAGTACTTC
13,TRBV7-3,NA,TRBJ2-3,NA,CASSLTFRGTQYF,TGTGCCAGCAGCTTAACTTTCCGCGGTACGCAGTATTTT
12,TRBV18,NA,TRBJ2-7,NA,CASSTQGDEQYF,TGTGCCAGCTCAACTCAGGGAGACGAGCAGTACTTC
12,TRBV5-1,NA,TRBJ2-2,NA,CASSYKGEELFF,TGCGCCAGCAGCTACAAAGGGGAGGAGCTGTTTTTT
14,TRBV20-1,NA,TRBJ2-7,NA,CSAAFGSSSYEQYF,TGCAGTGCTGCATTCGGGAGTAGCTCCTACGAGCAGTACTTC
12,TRBV29-1,many,TRBJ2-3,NA,CSSGNHKNTQYF,TGCAGCTCGGGAAACCACAAAAATACGCAGTATTTT
15,TRBV7-2,few,TRBJ1-5,NA,CASSRDIYSNQPQHF,TGTGCCAGCAGTAGGGACATCTATAGCAATCAGCCCCAGCATTTT
14,TRBV5-1,many,TRBJ2-5,TRBD2,CASSPGTTRETQYF,TGCGCCAGCAGCCCCGGGACTACGAGGGAGACCCAGTACTTC
16,TRBV18,NA,TRBJ2-7,NA,CASSPGLTASSYEQYF,TGTGCCAGCTCACCCGGCCTGACCGCGAGCTCCTACGAGCAGTACTTC
13,TRBV5-6,few,TRBJ1-3,NA,CASSYRSGNTIYF,TGTGCCAGCAGCTACCGCTCTGGAAACACCATATATTTT
15,TRBV4-2,few,TRBJ1-6,NA,CASSQASAVNSPLHF,TGTGCCAGCAGCCAAGCGTCGGCAGTTAATTCACCCCTCCACTTT
15,TRBV6-5,many,TRBJ2-7,NA,CASSYPGRGTAEQYF,TGTGCCAGCAGTTACCCGGGCAGGGGGACTGCCGAGCAGTACTTC
14,TRBV7-9,many,TRBJ2-1,NA,CASSLAFPQGEQFF,TGTGCCAGCAGCTTAGCTTTCCCCCAGGGTGAGCAGTTCTTC